The T cell receptor (beta chain) under discussion was sequenced for a study of shared clonotypes between healthy human individuals (dated by TCRdb to the early 2020s). For context, the study as a whole: The cohort comprised a couple of women and a few men aged 18 to 49 years. Between about 0.8 and 8.9 billion PBMCs per donor were obtained by leukapheresis. To increase sequencing depth and limit assay-specific biases, TCR repertoire library preparation and sequencing were carried out by different laboratories using diverse techniques. The study deeply sequenced blood TCR repertoires of roughly five healthy adults to estimate repertoire size and the extent of clonotype sharing between individuals. Per donor, three plates each were used for CD4 naive and CD4 memory, two for CD8 naive, and one for CD8 memory.

The donors were healthy, HIV-negative adults who had no recently reported acute infections or vaccinations. All donors were Caucasian adults living in Nashville, Tennessee, USA. Magnetic negative selection was used to enrich CD4+ T cells, after which naive cells were positively selected on CD45RA and the negative fraction became the memory subset. Blood was collected by leukapheresis, and PBMCs were isolated by Ficoll-Histopaque density gradient centrifugation and then cryopreserved in liquid nitrogen vapor phase. Analytical flow cytometry was used to check the purity and quantity of every magnetically sorted T cell population. From each sorted fraction, genomic DNA was isolated and quantified by UV absorbance on a Nanodrop 2000c. The CDR3 spans 14 residues, from the cysteine through the phenylalanine. Kept here is only the CDR3 DNA, which spans 42 bases and is read in frame from base 1. Between the V and J ends, shortened by 0 bases and 5 bases respectively, the junction contains 10 bases. Per the germline V gene (reference sequence), SEHNR is the CDR1 and FQNEAQ is the CDR2.

Study-wide conclusions, independent of this receptor: Only blood was sampled, and tissue TCR repertoires likely differ from those in blood. Naive subsets generally had larger estimated clonotype richness than memory subsets. Incomplete sequencing was indicated by rarefaction of sorted-subset datasets, despite the large sequencing depth. The genetic and exposure-history diversity represented was limited by the small number of donors. Sharing across a few donors was observed for around 5% of naive CD4, 3.5% of naive CD8, around 2.5% of memory CD4, and roughly 0.4% of memory CD8 clonotypes. Compared with non-shared clonotypes, the clonotypes found in all four sorted-subset donors had higher generation probabilities. Based on pairwise subsampling, the degree of clonotype sharing among donors was expected to be affected by sequencing depth.

As for this clone: Which antigen it targets is not known. No clone much larger than this one lies a single base away; base qualities are absent. This sample includes further DNA sequences coding for the same CDR3.

Using the deep immunoSEQ assay, multiplex PCR amplified TCR CDR3 regions from genomic DNA. For each cell subset, the extracted genomic DNA was distributed evenly across all wells of several immunoSEQ 96-well plates, and each plate served as one replicate. For sorted subsets, about 200 ng genomic DNA, equal to about 30,000 T cell genomes, was loaded into each replicate PCR. Purified libraries were quantified with a Qubit 3.0 fluorometer, sized on a Bioanalyzer 2100, and re-quantified with the KAPA Library Quantification kit. Every immunoSEQ 96-well plate was sequenced on a separate single-read 150-cycle Illumina NextSeq 550 flow cell. Processing in the source paper ran as follows. Because the immunoSEQ output included only junctional sequences and no quality scores, the filtering could not be the same as the filtering used for full-length reads. Sequences were annotated with PyIR, a Python wrapper for IgBLAST v1.9, using IMGT germline references to assign V/J genes and CDR3. Any read was removed if the V/J assignment was weak (E-value above 1e-6), the CDR3 was missing, or the read contained stop codons, out-of-frame junctions, or ambiguous translated residues. V3J clonotypes were defined as sequences sharing an identical inferred V gene, J gene, and CDR3 amino acid sequence. The percentage overlap between two repertoires was calculated by dividing the number of shared unique clonotypes by the size of the smaller repertoire. Repertoire richness was assessed with RTK rarefaction, the Chao1 estimator, and Recon v2.1 estimates of unobserved clonotypes. Generation probabilities for all TCRbeta clonotypes obtained by the gDNA method from a handful of donors were computed using OLGA. The table comes from immuneACCESS by way of TCRdb, which keeps in-frame sequences with V and J called. Part of the clones is missing from these tables; in studies checked, under half for an unresolved V gene and the rest for unknown reasons. That table supplies the V and J calls and clone size; D and trimming were determined from the DNA. This sample is represented by about 2.4 million clones; 80% to 95% of them were singletons. The ten largest make up approximately 0.36% of the sample.

The sequence came from a man between 18 and 35 years old in good health. Some clones in this sample may be carry-over from other donors' samples. Sequenced input: naive CD4+ T cells from PBMCs. The cell subset or site tag for this specimen amounts to: CD45RA+ positively selected. This chain is built from TRBV7-9 and TRBJ1-1; tentative D gene TRBD1, with 5 bases matching. The nucleotides are TGTGCCAGCAGCTTAGCGGGGCCAGGGACTGAAGCTTTCTTT. It specifies CASSLAGPGTEAFF.